The source of this TCR beta chain is a study of tumor-infiltrating lymphocytes in primary liver carcinoma (dated by TCRdb to the late 2010s). Study-level background: Between November 2015 and March 2016, 4 to 6 patients in China with histopathologically diagnosed primary liver carcinoma had surgical resection. The study combined TCRbeta repertoire sequencing, expression microarrays and whole-exome sequencing across five regions of each liver tumor, with adjacent normal tissue and blood. Each sample produced about 3.5 to 8 million productive TCRbeta reads, and read depth showed no significant difference between tissue types. Of the five patients (three men and two women, aged 30 to 69 years), four had hepatocellular carcinoma and one had combined HCC and intrahepatic cholangiocarcinoma. TCRbeta repertoire sequencing covered 35 specimens from 5 patients: roughly 25 tumor regions, 5 adjacent noncancerous liver tissues and 5 peripheral blood samples. The five patients had tumors staged T1-T3 N0M0, with maximum diameters ranging from roughly 4.2 to 11 cm. Technical replicate repertoires showed high reproducibility, with mean shared-clone rates roughly 0.89 and correlation coefficients above 0.98. What the authors observed across the whole study: Because the samples were bulk and unsorted, CD4+ and CD8+ T cell repertoires could not be compared. Only the TCR beta chain was sequenced, which likely underestimates true repertoire diversity because unpaired alpha chains were not captured. The study included only 4 to 6 patients, and the authors note findings should be validated in a larger study. A significantly larger repertoire fraction was made up by the top 250 clones in tumors than in blood (p = 0.039). Repertoire overlap was found to be higher between tumor regions (mean roughly 35%) than between tumor-adjacent (about 17%) or tumor-blood (about 14%) pairs, consistent with antigen-driven expansion.

The CDR3 sequence holds 16 residues, the cysteine and phenylalanine included. Solely the CDR3 DNA is kept, with 48 bases framed from the first base. Per the germline V gene, SGHVS is the CDR1 and FQNEAQ is the CDR2. Trimming takes 6 bases off V and 0 bases off J; junction bases not matched to a gene: 11. TRIzol reagent was used to extract blood RNA from unsorted whole blood, while the DNeasy Blood & Tissue kit provided the germline DNA. At the time of sampling, the patients had chronic HBV infection and had not received any treatment. Before surgery, approximately 4 milliliters of peripheral blood were drawn into K2EDTA tubes. As to this clonotype: Which antigen it targets is not known. Base qualities are not provided; no much larger clone lies one nucleotide away.

Using a constant-region primer and ProtoScript II reverse transcriptase, TCRbeta-specific cDNA was reverse-transcribed from 500 to 650 ng total RNA. TCRbeta libraries were built with three nested multiplex PCR rounds, a slightly modified ARM-PCR procedure. The first two PCR rounds used multiplex TRBV1-TRBV30 forward primers with a Cbeta reverse primer, each for about 10 cycles. Sample barcodes and Illumina adapters were added in a final 25-cycle PCR with Deep VentR polymerase. Before sequencing, amplicons of 200-500 bp were gel-purified using a QIAquick gel extraction kit. An Illumina HiSeq 2500 was used to sequence the TCRbeta amplicons, generating 250-bp paired-end reads. The authors' analysis ran thus. Reads were quality-trimmed with Trimmomatic v0.33, and paired reads were merged with FLASH v1.2.11 to recover full CDR3 sequences. V, D and J germline segments were assigned to the rearranged TCRbeta sequences using MiGEC v1.2.1b. Clonotype statistics and Shannon-Wiener diversity indices were computed with VDJtools v1.0.0. Except for diversity analysis, only each sample's 250 most abundant clonotypes were used in subsequent analyses to reduce sampling bias. Clones were called with MiXCR by TCRdb after fastp trimmed the public reads at Q25, and only in-frame beta chains were retained. Each entry is one CDR3 protein sequence, shown with its most common DNA and genes. For this entry, the V and J calls and clone size follow TCRdb and not the study's own pipeline. In this sample the table shows approximately 320,000 distinct CDR3 sequences, around three fifths of which occur a single time. Clones ranked in the top ten supply over 15% of the sample.

The chain links TRBV7-8 with TRBJ2-7; TRBD2 fits 7 bases in the junction. The sequenced material came from peripheral blood. This clonotype was obtained from a woman aged 30 to 39 with primary liver carcinoma and hepatitis B virus infection. The CDR3 here reads CASRPKKGLISYEQYF. Here is the DNA: TGTGCCAGCAGACCAAAGAAGGGACTAATCTCCTACGAGCAGTACTTC. The CDR3, completed at both ends by the reference TRBV7-8 and TRBJ2-7 genes, gives the full variable domain GAGVSQSPRYKVAKRGQDVALRCDPISGHVSLFWYQQALGQGPEFLTYFQNEAQLDKSGLPSDRFFAERPEGSVSTLKIQRTQQEDSAVYLCASRPKKGLISYEQYFGPGTRLTVT.